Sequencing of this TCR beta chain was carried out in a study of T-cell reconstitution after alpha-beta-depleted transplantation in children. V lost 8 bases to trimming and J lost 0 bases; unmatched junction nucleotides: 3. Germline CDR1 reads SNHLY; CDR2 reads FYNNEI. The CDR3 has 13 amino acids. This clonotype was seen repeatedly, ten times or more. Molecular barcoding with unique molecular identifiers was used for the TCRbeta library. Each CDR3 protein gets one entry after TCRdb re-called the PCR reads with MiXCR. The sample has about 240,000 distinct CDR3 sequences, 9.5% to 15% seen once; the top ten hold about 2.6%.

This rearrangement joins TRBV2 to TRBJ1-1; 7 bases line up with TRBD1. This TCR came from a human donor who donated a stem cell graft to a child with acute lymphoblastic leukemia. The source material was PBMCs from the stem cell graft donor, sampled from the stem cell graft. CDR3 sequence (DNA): TGTGCCAGCCGGACAGGAGTGAACACTGAAGCTTTCTTT. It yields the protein CASRTGVNTEAFF.